The 26 T cell receptor beta chains below all came from one sample that was sequenced in a study of blood T cell repertoires in COVID-19. TCRdb's table, derived via immunoSEQ multiplex PCR, lists solely in-frame clones and lacks some. The profile shows about 46,000 clones, 80% to 90% of them singletons. The sample taken for sequencing was peripheral blood. The source of these receptors is a human donor with active COVID-19. The donor label of this sample is uncertain.

V is TRBV11-3 and J is TRBJ1-1; D is unclear. Germline-derived CDR1 and CDR2 are SGHNT and YENEEA. The CDR3 runs to 13 residues. Deletions cut 5 bases from V and 3 bases from J, with 10 bases between. The CDR3 sequence is CASSPQMDTEAFF. The CDR3 coding sequence is TGTGCCAGCAGCCCCCAGATGGACACTGAAGCTTTCTTT.

V and J are TRBV28 and TRBJ1-5; D may be TRBD1 (5 bases). V gave up 5 bases and J gave up 7 bases, with 15 bases separating them. Germline assignment: CDR1 MDHEN and CDR2 SYDVKM. The CDR3 length is 14 residues. CDR3 in DNA: TGTGCCAGCAGTCCCATGGGGGGAGGGCAGCCCCAGCATTTT. Protein sequence: CASSPMGGGQPQHF.

Concerning this clone itself: The sample contains more than one DNA sequence encoding this CDR3. V gene TRBV9 combines with J gene TRBJ2-2, with no clear D. V lost 0 bases and J 1 base, leaving 4 bases between the germline ends. Germline CDR1 and CDR2: SGDLS and YYNGEE. The CDR3 is 14 amino acids. CDR3 sequence reads: CASSVAGNTGELFF. CDR3 DNA: TGTGCCAGCAGCGTAGCAGGGAACACCGGGGAGCTGTTTTTT.

J is TRBJ2-7 and V is TRBV5-4; 9 bases are shared with TRBD1. The length of the CDR3 is 15 residues. Per the germline V gene, CDR1 is SGHNT and CDR2 is YYREEE (reference sequence). V lost 4 bases and J lost 1; bases outside the gene matches: 6. The CDR3, as DNA: TGTGCCAGCAGCAACCCGGGACAGGGTTCCTACGAGCAGTACTTC. Translation: CASSNPGQGSYEQYF.

The V gene is TRBV5-1, the J gene TRBJ1-2, with D perhaps matching TRBD1 (6 bases). The CDR3 has 15 amino acids. Trimming stripped 0 bases from V and 6 bases from J, with 15 bases between. Looked up from germline, CDR1 is SGHRS and CDR2 is YFSETQ. The CDR3 coding sequence is TGCGCCAGCAGCTTGGAAGGGGGAAATCGTCATGGCTACACCTTC. Its protein product is CASSLEGGNRHGYTF. The full variable domain, in which reference TRBV5-1 and TRBJ1-2 provide the parts outside the CDR3, is KAGVTQTPRYLIKTRGQQVTLSCSPISGHRSVSWYQQTPGQGLQFLFEYFSETQRNKGNFPGRFSGRQFSNSRSEMNVSTLELGDSALYLCASSLEGGNRHGYTFGSGTRLTVV.

The chain uses TRBV15 and TRBJ1-2; no definite D call. V was trimmed by 0 bases and J by 8 bases, leaving 7 bases between them. Germline V gene sequence: CDR1 LNHNV, CDR2 YYDKDF (reference sequence). This CDR3 is built from 12 residues. The CDR3 protein is CATSRDVAGYTF. The CDR3 nucleotides read TGTGCCACCAGCAGAGATGTGGCCGGCTACACCTTC. Looking up the rest from reference TRBV15 and TRBJ1-2 gives the full variable domain: DAMVIQNPRYQVTQFGKPVTLSCSQTLNHNVMYWYQQKSSQAPKLLFHYYDKDFNNEADTPDNFQSRRPNTSFCFLDIRSPGLGDTAMYLCATSRDVAGYTFGSGTRLTVV.

This rearrangement joins TRBV19 to TRBJ2-7; possibly TRBD1 for D (6 bases). Germline loops: CDR1 LNHDA, CDR2 SQIVND (reference sequence). The length of the CDR3 is 13 residues. V shed 4 bases and J shed 3 bases, with 10 bases lying between them. CDR3 amino acids: CASSTTGSYEQYF. The CDR3 DNA sequence: TGTGCCAGTAGTACCACAGGGAGCTACGAGCAGTACTTC.

V is TRBV16 and J is TRBJ2-7; D not resolved. Trimming took 1 base from V and 9 from J, leaving 13 bases between them. This CDR3 contains 13 residues. Germline-derived CDR1 and CDR2 are KGHSY and FQNENV. The CDR3 DNA sequence: TGTGCCAGCAGCCAATTCTTATTGCGTGTGCAGTACTTC. Its translation is CASSQFLLRVQYF.

This chain joins TRBV11-3 and TRBJ2-1; no clear D gene. This CDR3 comprises 13 residues. V lost 1 base, J lost 7 bases, and 8 bases lay in between. From germline, CDR1 is SGHNT and CDR2 YENEEA. DNA of the CDR3: TGTGCCAGCAGCTTAGCTCTATTAAATGAGCAGTTCTTC. It yields the protein CASSLALLNEQFF. Filled out from reference TRBV11-3 and TRBJ2-1, the complete variable domain reads EAGVVQSPRYKIIEKKQPVAFWCNPISGHNTLYWYLQNLGQGPELLIRYENEEAVDDSQLPKDRFSAERLKGVDSTLKIQPAELGDSAVYLCASSLALLNEQFFGPGTRLTVL.

V is TRBV5-6 and J is TRBJ1-4; the D is unclear. This CDR3 comprises 15 residues. The germline CDR1 and CDR2 sequences are SGHDT and YYEEEE. Trimming pared 1 base from V and 9 bases from J, leaving 16 bases between. CDR3 loop: CASSLSAGETKKLFF. The CDR3 DNA reads as TGTGCCAGCAGCTTGTCGGCGGGAGAGACAAAAAAACTGTTTTTT. The variable domain in full, completed from reference TRBV5-6 and TRBJ1-4, reads DAGVTQSPTHLIKTRGQQVTLRCSPKSGHDTVSWYQQALGQGPQFIFQYYEEEERQRGNFPDRFSGHQFPNYSSELNVNALLLGDSALYLCASSLSAGETKKLFFGSGTQLSVL.

This clone was counted a few times. The chain combines TRBV7-9 with TRBJ2-2; a weak D match, TRBD2 (6 bases). CDR3 size: 16 residues. CDR1 is SEHNR and CDR2 is FQNEAQ in the germline V gene (reference sequence). V gave up 5 bases and J gave up 3 bases, with 16 bases separating them. The CDR3 reads CASSNVGSQYTGELFF. CDR3 bases: TGTGCCAGCAGCAATGTCGGGAGTCAATACACCGGGGAGCTGTTTTTT.

This clone showed up just once. The rearrangement links TRBV24-1 to TRBJ2-7; tentative D call: TRBD2 (6 bases). CDR1 and CDR2 (germline): KGHDR, SFDVKD. The CDR3 is 15 residues long. The V and J ends lost 3 bases and 2 bases respectively, with 13 bases between them. CDR3 sequence reads: CATSDPGTGAYEQYF. For the CDR3, the DNA is TGTGCCACCAGTGATCCGGGGACGGGAGCCTACGAGCAGTACTTC.

V is TRBV5-1 and J is TRBJ2-7; 7 bases are shared with TRBD2. The CDR3 extends over 14 amino acids. The ends lost 4 bases at V and 5 bases at J; junction bases unmatched: 9. The germline CDR1 and CDR2 sequences are SGHRS and YFSETQ. CDR3 nucleotides: TGCGCCAGCAGCGCCTGGACTAGTGAACACGAGCAGTACTTC. Translated, it gives CASSAWTSEHEQYF.

This chain connects TRBV18 to TRBJ1-2, with D possibly TRBD1 on 5 matching bases. Germline-derived CDR1 and CDR2 are KGHSH and LQKENI. Trimming shortened V by 2 bases and J by 7 bases, and 14 bases separated the two germline ends. The CDR3 totals 14 residues. CDR3 sequence reads: CASSPEWEGTGYTF. DNA of the CDR3: TGTGCCAGCTCACCAGAGTGGGAGGGGACTGGCTACACCTTC.

This sequence joins TRBV6-1 and TRBJ1-6; 10 bases are a match to TRBD1. CDR3 size: 15 residues. Germline lookup yields CDR1 MNHNS and CDR2 SASEGT. J gave up 10 bases and V 1 base, and 4 bases lay outside the gene matches. CDR3 residues: CASSEVGTGVSPLHF. CDR3 coding DNA: TGTGCCAGCAGTGAAGTGGGGACAGGGGTGTCACCCCTCCACTTT.

The rearrangement joins TRBV2 to TRBJ1-3, with TRBD1 matching over 8 bases. The CDR3 is made up of 13 amino acids. The V gene end was trimmed by 7 bases and the J gene end by 4 bases; junction bases not matched to a gene: 3. The germline V gene encodes CDR1 SNHLY and CDR2 FYNNEI. The CDR3 region is CASTRDRGNTIYF. In nucleotides, the CDR3 is TGTGCCAGCACCCGGGACAGGGGAAACACCATATATTTT.

The chain joins TRBV7-9 to TRBJ2-1; maybe TRBD1 (5 bases). Trimming removed 3 bases at V and 5 bases at J, with 8 bases between. The CDR3 runs to 13 residues. Germline CDR1 reads SEHNR; CDR2 reads FQNEAQ (reference sequence). CDR3 amino acids: CASSFTGNNEQFF. The DNA for the CDR3 is TGTGCCAGCAGCTTTACAGGAAACAATGAGCAGTTCTTC.

The chain couples TRBV5-1 to TRBJ2-1; TRBD1 aligns across 12 bases. The CDR3 sequence is 14 residues long. Germline V gene sequence: CDR1 SGHRS, CDR2 YFSETQ. With V trimmed by 4 bases and J by 9 bases, 5 bases remained unmatched. The CDR3 sequence is CASSQGQGAFEQFF. The CDR3 DNA follows: TGCGCCAGCAGCCAGGGACAGGGGGCATTTGAGCAGTTCTTC.

The chain combines TRBV28 with TRBJ2-7, with D perhaps matching TRBD1 (5 bases). Germline V gene data show CDR1 as MDHEN and CDR2 as SYDVKM. The CDR3 has 13 residues. V was trimmed by 10 bases and J by 7 bases, leaving 20 bases between them. The CDR3 DNA reads as TGTGCCACCCAGACCCCAGGGTTACAAGAGCAGTACTTC. The encoded protein is CATQTPGLQEQYF.

This clone appeared once. This chain links TRBV18 with TRBJ2-3; 7 bases match TRBD2. CDR1 and CDR2 from the germline V gene are KGHSH and LQKENI. The CDR3 extends over 16 amino acids. J was trimmed by 6 bases and V by 2 bases; bases with no gene match: 11. The CDR3, as DNA: TGTGCCAGCTCACCATTGTTAAGCGGGGCTCCGGATACGCAGTATTTT. Its protein is CASSPLLSGAPDTQYF.

The chain has TRBV4-2 and TRBJ1-1; possible D gene TRBD1, 5 bases. This CDR3 has 16 residues. V dropped 4 bases and J dropped 5 bases, with 20 bases sitting between them. Germline values: CDR1 LGHNA, CDR2 YNFKEQ. The CDR3 loop is CASSPPRRGGATEAFF. In nucleotides, the CDR3 is TGTGCCAGCAGCCCACCACGGCGGGGAGGGGCAACTGAAGCTTTCTTT.

The V and J genes are TRBV28 and TRBJ1-5; a weak D match, TRBD1 (6 bases). CDR1 MDHEN and CDR2 SYDVKM come from the germline V gene. The V end was cut by 5 bases, the J end by 4 bases, with 9 bases between. This CDR3 has 13 amino acids. CDR3 in amino acids: CASSRTGNQPQHF. The CDR3 DNA is TGTGCCAGCAGTCGAACAGGGAATCAGCCCCAGCATTTT.

The CDR3 spells CASSPERSGLRGYTF. CDR3 in DNA: TGTGCCAGCAGCCCGGAGAGGTCTGGATTGCGTGGCTACACCTTC. This chain links TRBV11-2 with TRBJ1-2; D is ambiguous. The CDR3 has 15 residues. From germline, CDR1 is SGHAT and CDR2 FQNNGV. Trimming removed 5 bases at V and 7 bases at J, with 20 bases between.

This clone has just a few counts. This rearrangement joins TRBV4-3 to TRBJ1-2; the match to TRBD1 covers 11 bases. Germline V gene data show CDR1 as LGHNA and CDR2 as YSLEER. V gave up 3 bases and J gave up 10 bases; unmatched junction bases: 4. CDR3 size: 13 residues. The CDR3 loop reads CASSHGTGGYYTF. The CDR3 DNA sequence: TGCGCCAGCAGCCACGGGACAGGGGGTTACTACACCTTC.

This chain links TRBV7-9 with TRBJ1-1, with a tentative D call TRBD1 (5 bases). This CDR3 is 14 amino acids long. CDR1 SEHNR and CDR2 FQNEAQ come from the germline V gene (reference sequence). The germline V and J ends were trimmed by 6 bases and 2 bases, with 13 bases remaining between them. CDR3 loop: CASSSLTVNTEAFF. The DNA of the CDR3 is TGTGCCAGCAGTTCATTGACAGTAAACACTGAAGCTTTCTTT.

The chain couples TRBV18 to TRBJ2-1; 9 positions match TRBD2. V was pared by 4 bases and J by 0 bases, with 22 bases of the junction left unmatched. The CDR3 covers 22 residues. Germline lookup yields CDR1 KGHSH and CDR2 LQKENI. The CDR3: CASSLDRAVGLAGPYSYNEQFF. The CDR3 nucleotides read TGTGCCAGCTCACTCGACAGGGCGGTGGGACTAGCCGGACCGTACTCCTACAATGAGCAGTTCTTC.